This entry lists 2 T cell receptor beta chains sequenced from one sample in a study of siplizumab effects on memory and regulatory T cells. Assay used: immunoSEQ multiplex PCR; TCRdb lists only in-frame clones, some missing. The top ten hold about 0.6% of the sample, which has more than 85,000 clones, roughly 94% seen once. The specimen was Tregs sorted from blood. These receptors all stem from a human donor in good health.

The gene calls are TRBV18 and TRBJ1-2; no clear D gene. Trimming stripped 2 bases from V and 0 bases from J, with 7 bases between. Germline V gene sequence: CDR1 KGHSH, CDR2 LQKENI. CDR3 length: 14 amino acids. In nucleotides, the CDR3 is TGTGCCAGCTCACCAGGCACCTCTAACTATGGCTACACCTTC. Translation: CASSPGTSNYGYTF.

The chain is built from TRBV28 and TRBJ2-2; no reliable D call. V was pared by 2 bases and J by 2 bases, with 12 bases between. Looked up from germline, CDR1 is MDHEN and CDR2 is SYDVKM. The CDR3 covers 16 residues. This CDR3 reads CASSLVSVPNTGELFF. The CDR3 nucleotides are TGTGCCAGCAGTTTAGTTTCCGTACCCAACACCGGGGAGCTGTTTTTT.